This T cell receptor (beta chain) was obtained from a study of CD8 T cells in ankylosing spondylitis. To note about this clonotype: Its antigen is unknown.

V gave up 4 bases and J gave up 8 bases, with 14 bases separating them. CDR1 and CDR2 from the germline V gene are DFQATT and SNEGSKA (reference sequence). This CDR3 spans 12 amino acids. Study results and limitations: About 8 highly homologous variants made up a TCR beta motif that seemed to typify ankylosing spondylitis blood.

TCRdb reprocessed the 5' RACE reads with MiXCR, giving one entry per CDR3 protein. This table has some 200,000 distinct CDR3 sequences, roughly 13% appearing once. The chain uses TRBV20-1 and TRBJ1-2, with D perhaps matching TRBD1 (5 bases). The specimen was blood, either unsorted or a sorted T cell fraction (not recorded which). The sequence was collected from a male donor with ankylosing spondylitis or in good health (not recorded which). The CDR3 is CSAKTANRGYTF. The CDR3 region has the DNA TGCAGTGCTAAGACAGCGAACCGGGGCTACACCTTC.